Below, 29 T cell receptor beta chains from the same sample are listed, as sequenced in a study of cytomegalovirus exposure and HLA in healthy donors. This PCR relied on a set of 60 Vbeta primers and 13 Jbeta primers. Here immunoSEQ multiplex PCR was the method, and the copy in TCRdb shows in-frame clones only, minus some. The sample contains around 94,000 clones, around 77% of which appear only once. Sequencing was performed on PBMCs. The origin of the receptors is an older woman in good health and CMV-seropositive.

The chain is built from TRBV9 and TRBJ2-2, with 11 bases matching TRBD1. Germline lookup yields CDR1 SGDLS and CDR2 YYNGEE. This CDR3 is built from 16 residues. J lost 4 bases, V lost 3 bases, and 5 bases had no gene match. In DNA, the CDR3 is TGTGCCAGCAGCGCCCGGGACAGGGGGAGCACCGGGGAGCTGTTTTTT. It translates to CASSARDRGSTGELFF.

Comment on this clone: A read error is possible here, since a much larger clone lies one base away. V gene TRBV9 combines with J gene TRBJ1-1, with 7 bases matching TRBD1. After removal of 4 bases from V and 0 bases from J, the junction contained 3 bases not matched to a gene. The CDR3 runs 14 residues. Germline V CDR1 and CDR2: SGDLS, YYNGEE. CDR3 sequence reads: CASSPGQLNTEAFF. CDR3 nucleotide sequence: TGTGCCAGCAGCCCGGGACAGTTGAACACTGAAGCTTTCTTT.

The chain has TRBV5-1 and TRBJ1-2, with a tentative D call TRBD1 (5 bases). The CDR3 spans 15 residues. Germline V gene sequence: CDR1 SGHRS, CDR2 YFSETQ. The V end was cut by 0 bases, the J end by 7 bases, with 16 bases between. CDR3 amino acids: CASSLETAQTGGYTF. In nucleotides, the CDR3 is TGCGCCAGCAGCTTGGAGACAGCACAAACTGGTGGCTACACCTTC. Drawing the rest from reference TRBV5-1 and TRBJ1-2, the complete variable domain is KAGVTQTPRYLIKTRGQQVTLSCSPISGHRSVSWYQQTPGQGLQFLFEYFSETQRNKGNFPGRFSGRQFSNSRSEMNVSTLELGDSALYLCASSLETAQTGGYTFGSGTRLTVV.

The CDR3 DNA reads as TGTGCCAGTAGTCCAAACAAGTTGGAGACCCAGTACTTC. Its protein product is CASSPNKLETQYF. V and J are TRBV19 and TRBJ2-5; D unresolved. Per germline, CDR1 LNHDA and CDR2 SQIVND (reference sequence). V was shortened by 5 bases and J by 5 bases, with 12 bases between the two germline ends. The CDR3 contains 13 residues.

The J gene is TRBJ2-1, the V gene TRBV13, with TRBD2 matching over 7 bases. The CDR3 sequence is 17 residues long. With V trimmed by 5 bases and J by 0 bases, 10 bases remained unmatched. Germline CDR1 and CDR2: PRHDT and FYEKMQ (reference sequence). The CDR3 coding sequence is TGTGCCAGCAGCCGAGCTGCGGGAGACAGCTCCTACAATGAGCAGTTCTTC. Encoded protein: CASSRAAGDSSYNEQFF.

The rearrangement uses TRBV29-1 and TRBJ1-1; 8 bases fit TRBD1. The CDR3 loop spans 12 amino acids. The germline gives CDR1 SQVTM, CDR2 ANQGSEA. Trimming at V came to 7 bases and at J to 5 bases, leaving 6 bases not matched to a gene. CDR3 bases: TGCAGCGGGACAGGGAGAGGGACTGAAGCTTTCTTT. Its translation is CSGTGRGTEAFF.

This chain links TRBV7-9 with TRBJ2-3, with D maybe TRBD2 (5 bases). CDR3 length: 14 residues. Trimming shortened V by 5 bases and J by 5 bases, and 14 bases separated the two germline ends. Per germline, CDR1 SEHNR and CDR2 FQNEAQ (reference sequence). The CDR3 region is CASSPWVAGDTQYF. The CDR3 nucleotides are TGTGCCAGCAGCCCATGGGTTGCGGGAGATACGCAGTATTTT.

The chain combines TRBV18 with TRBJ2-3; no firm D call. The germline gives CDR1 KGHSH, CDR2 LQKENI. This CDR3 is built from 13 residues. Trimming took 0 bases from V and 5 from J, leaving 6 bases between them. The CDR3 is CASSPPPRDTQYF. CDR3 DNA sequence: TGTGCCAGCTCACCACCGCCTAGAGATACGCAGTATTTT.

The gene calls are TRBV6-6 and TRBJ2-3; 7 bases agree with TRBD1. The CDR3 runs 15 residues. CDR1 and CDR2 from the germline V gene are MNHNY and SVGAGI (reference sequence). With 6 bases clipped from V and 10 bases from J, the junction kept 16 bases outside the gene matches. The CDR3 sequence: CASSVAVKPTGAQYF. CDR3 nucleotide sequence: TGTGCCAGCAGCGTCGCTGTAAAGCCCACAGGGGCGCAGTATTTT.

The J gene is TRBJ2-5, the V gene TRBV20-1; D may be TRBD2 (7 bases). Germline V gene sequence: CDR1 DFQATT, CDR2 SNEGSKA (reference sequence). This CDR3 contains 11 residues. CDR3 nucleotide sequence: TGCAGCCCTAGGGGGGGAGAGACCCAGTACTTC. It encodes CSPRGGETQYF.

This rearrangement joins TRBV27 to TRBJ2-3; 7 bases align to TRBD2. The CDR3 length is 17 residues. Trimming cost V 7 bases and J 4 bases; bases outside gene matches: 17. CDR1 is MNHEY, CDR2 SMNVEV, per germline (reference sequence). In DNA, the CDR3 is TGTGCCAGCACCACGGCAACGGGGGGATTTCCGGCAGATACGCAGTATTTT. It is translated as CASTTATGGFPADTQYF.

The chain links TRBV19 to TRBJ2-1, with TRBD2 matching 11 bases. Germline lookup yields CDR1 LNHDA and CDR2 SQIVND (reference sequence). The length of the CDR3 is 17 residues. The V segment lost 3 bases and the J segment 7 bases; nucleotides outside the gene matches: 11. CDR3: CASSIHDRLAGGNEQFF. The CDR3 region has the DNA TGTGCCAGTAGTATCCACGACCGTCTAGCGGGAGGAAATGAGCAGTTCTTC.

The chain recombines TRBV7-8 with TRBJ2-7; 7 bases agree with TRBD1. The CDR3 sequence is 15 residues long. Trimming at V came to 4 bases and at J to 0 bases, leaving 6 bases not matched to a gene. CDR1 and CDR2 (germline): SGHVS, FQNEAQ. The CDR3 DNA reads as TGTGCCAGCAGCTGGGGGACAGCTAGCTCCTACGAGCAGTACTTC. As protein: CASSWGTASSYEQYF.

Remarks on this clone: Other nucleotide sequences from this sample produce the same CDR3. The CDR3, as DNA: TGCGCCAGCAGCCAAGATCCCCCAGACGAGCAGTACTTC. This sequence encodes CASSQDPPDEQYF. The rearrangement links TRBV4-1 to TRBJ2-7; D is uncertain. Germline V CDR1 and CDR2: MGHRA, YSYEKL. CDR3 size: 13 residues. V lost 0 bases to trimming and J lost 5 bases, with 8 bases between them.

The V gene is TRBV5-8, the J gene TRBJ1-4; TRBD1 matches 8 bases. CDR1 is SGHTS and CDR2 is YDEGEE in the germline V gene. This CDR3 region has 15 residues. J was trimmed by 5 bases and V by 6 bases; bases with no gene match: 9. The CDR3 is CASTRRRGPNEKLFF. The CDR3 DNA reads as TGTGCCAGCACTCGACGCAGGGGGCCCAATGAAAAACTGTTTTTT.

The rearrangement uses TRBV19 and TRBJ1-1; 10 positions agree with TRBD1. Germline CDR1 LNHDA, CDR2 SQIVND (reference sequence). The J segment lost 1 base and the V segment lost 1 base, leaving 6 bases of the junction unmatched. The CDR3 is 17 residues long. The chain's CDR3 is CASSIGRQGARNTEAFF. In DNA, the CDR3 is TGTGCCAGTAGTATAGGTCGACAGGGGGCGCGGAACACTGAAGCTTTCTTT.

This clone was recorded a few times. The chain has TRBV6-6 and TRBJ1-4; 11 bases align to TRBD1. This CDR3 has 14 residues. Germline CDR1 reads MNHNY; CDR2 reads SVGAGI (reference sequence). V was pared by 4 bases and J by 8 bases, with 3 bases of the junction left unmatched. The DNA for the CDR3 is TGTGCCAGCAGTTTAGGGACAGGGGGAGAAAAACTGTTTTTT. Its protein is CASSLGTGGEKLFF.

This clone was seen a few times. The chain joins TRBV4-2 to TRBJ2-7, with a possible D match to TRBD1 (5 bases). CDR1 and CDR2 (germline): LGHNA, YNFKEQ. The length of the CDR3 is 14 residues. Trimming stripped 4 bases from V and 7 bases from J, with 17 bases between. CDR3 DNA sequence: TGTGCCAGCAGCCCGATTCAGGGTTCGAGTGAGCAGTACTTC. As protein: CASSPIQGSSEQYF.

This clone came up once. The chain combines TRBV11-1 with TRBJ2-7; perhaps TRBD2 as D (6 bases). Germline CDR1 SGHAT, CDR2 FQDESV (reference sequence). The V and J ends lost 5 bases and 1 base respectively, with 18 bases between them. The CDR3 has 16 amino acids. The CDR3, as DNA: TGTGCCAGCAGCACGACGACTAGTTGGGATTCCTACGAGCAGTACTTC. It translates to CASSTTTSWDSYEQYF.

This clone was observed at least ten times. CDR3 sequence: CASSYDGPPHLYGYTF. The CDR3 DNA follows: TGTGCCAGCAGTTACGATGGGCCCCCACATCTCTATGGCTACACCTTC. The J gene is TRBJ1-2, the V gene TRBV6-5; D is unclear. Between the trimmed V and J ends, which lost 2 bases and 4 bases, there was a span of 17 bases. The germline V gene encodes CDR1 MNHEY and CDR2 SVGAGI. The CDR3 has 16 residues.

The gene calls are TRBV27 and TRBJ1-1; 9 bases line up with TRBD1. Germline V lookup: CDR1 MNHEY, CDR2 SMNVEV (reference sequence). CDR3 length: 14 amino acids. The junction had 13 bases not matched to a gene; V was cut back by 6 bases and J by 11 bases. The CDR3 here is CASRSGTGRGRAFF. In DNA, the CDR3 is TGTGCCAGCAGGTCCGGGACAGGGAGGGGTCGGGCTTTCTTT.

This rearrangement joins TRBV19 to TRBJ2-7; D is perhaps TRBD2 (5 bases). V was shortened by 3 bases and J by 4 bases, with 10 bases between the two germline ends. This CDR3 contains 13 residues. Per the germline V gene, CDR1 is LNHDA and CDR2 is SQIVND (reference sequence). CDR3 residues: CASSMREGYEQYF. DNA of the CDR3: TGTGCCAGTAGTATGAGGGAAGGATACGAGCAGTACTTC. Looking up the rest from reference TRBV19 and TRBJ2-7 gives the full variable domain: DGGITQSPKYLFRKEGQNVTLSCEQNLNHDAMYWYRQDPGQGLRLIYYSQIVNDFQKGDIAEGYSVSREKKESFPLTVTSAQKNPTAFYLCASSMREGYEQYFGPGTRLTVT.

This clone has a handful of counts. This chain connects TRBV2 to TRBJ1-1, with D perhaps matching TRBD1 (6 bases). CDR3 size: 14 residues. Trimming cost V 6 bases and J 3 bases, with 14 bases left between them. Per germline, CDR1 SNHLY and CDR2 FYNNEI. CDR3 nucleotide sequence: TGTGCCAGCAGCCTACAAGGGGGGGACACTGAAGCTTTCTTT. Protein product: CASSLQGGDTEAFF.

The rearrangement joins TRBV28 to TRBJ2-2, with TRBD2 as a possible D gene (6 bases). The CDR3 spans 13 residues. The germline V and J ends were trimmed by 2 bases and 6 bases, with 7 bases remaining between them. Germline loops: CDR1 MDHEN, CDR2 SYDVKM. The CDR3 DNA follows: TGTGCCAGCAGTTTAGGAGGGCCCGGGGAGCTGTTTTTT. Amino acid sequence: CASSLGGPGELFF.

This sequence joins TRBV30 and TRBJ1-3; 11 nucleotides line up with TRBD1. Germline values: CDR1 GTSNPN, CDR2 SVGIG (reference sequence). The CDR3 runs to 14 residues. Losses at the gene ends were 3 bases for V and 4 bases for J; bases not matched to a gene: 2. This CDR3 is CAWRDRGPGNTIYF. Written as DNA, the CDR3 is TGTGCCTGGAGGGACAGGGGGCCGGGAAACACCATATATTTT.

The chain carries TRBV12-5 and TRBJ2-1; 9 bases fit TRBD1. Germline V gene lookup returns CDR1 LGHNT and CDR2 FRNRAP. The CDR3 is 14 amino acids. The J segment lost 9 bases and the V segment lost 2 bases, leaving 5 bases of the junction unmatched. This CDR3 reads CASGLTGQGGEQFF. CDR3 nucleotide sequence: TGTGCTAGTGGTTTGACGGGACAGGGCGGTGAGCAGTTCTTC.

DNA for the CDR3: TGTGCCAGCAGCCAACCCCCGGGACAGGGGACCGGGGAGCTGTTTTTT. The encoded protein is CASSQPPGQGTGELFF. The rearrangement joins TRBV11-1 to TRBJ2-2; 10 bases are a match to TRBD1. J was trimmed by 5 bases and V by 5 bases; bases with no gene match: 8. Germline CDR1 is SGHAT and CDR2 is FQDESV (reference sequence). The length of the CDR3 is 16 residues.

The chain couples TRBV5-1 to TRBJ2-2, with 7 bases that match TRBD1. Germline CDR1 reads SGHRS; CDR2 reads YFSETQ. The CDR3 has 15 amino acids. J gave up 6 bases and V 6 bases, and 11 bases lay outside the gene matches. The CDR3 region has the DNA TGCGCCAGCACCTCCCGACAGGGTTCACCCGGGGAGCTGTTTTTT. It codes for CASTSRQGSPGELFF.

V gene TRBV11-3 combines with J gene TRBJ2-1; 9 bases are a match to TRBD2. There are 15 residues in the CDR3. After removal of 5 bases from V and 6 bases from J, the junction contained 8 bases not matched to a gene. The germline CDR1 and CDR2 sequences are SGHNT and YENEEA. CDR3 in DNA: TGTGCCAGCAGCCCCGGGACTAGCCTTCGCAATGAGCAGTTCTTC. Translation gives CASSPGTSLRNEQFF.